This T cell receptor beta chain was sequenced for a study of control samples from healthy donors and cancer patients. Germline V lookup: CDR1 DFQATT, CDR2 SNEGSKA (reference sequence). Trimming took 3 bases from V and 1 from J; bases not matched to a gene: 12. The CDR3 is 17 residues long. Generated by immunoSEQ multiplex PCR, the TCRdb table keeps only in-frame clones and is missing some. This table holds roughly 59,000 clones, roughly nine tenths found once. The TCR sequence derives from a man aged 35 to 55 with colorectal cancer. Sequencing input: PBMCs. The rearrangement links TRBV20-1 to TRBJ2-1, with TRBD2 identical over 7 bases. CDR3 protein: CSASPPGSGGSYNEQFF. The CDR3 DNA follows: TGCAGTGCTAGTCCACCGGGGTCGGGGGGATCCTACAATGAGCAGTTCTTC.